The 20 T cell receptor beta chains given below trace back to one sample, sequenced in a study of blood T cell repertoires in COVID-19. The data were produced by immunoSEQ multiplex PCR, yet TCRdb's version contains in-frame clones alone and is incomplete. The data show around 250,000 clones, with 80% to 90% seen just once and about 9% held by the top ten. Specimen: peripheral blood. The source of these receptors is a man between 35 and 55 years old with active or convalescent COVID-19.

This sequence joins TRBV29-1 and TRBJ2-7; 8 bases map to TRBD1. Trimming at V came to 6 bases and at J to 1 base, leaving 11 bases not matched to a gene. Germline V gene sequence: CDR1 SQVTM, CDR2 ANQGSEA. The CDR3 is 15 amino acids. CDR3 protein: CSVGRTGGISYEQYF. DNA of the CDR3: TGCAGCGTCGGCCGAACAGGGGGGATTTCCTACGAGCAGTACTTC.

This sequence joins TRBV3-1 (or the pseudogene TRBV3-2) and TRBJ2-5; D not certain. The V and J ends lost 4 bases and 2 bases respectively, with 2 bases between them. Germline V gives CDR1 LGHDT, CDR2 YNNKEL (reference sequence). The CDR3 is 11 amino acids. This CDR3 reads CASSLQETQYF. For the CDR3, the DNA is TGTGCCAGCAGCCTACAAGAGACCCAGTACTTC.

The chain couples TRBV24-1 to TRBJ2-1, with D maybe TRBD1 (5 bases). CDR3 length equals 13 residues. CDR1 KGHDR and CDR2 SFDVKD come from the germline V gene. The germline V and J ends were trimmed by 4 bases and 6 bases, with 9 bases remaining between them. The CDR3 sequence is CATSDYDSNEQFF. For the CDR3, the DNA is TGTGCCACCAGTGACTATGACAGCAATGAGCAGTTCTTC.

The V and J genes are TRBV30 and TRBJ1-5, with D tentatively TRBD1 (5 bases). The CDR3 extends over 13 amino acids. The V gene lost 3 bases and the J gene lost 4 bases, with 10 bases spanning the gap. Germline assignment: CDR1 GTSNPN and CDR2 SVGIG (reference sequence). CDR3 residues: CAWRMTVNQPQHF. In DNA form, the CDR3 reads TGTGCCTGGAGGATGACAGTAAATCAGCCCCAGCATTTT.

The V gene is TRBV7-3, the J gene TRBJ1-2; TRBD1 matches 10 bases. Losses at the gene ends were 0 bases for V and 3 bases for J; bases not matched to a gene: 4. CDR3 size: 16 residues. Per germline, CDR1 SGHTA and CDR2 FQGTGA. DNA of the CDR3: TGTGCCAGCAGCTTAACGGGGACAGGGGATGACTATGGCTACACCTTC. Translating it yields CASSLTGTGDDYGYTF. Full variable domain (missing parts from reference TRBV7-3 and TRBJ1-2): GAGVSQTPSNKVTEKGKYVELRCDPISGHTALYWYRQSLGQGPEFLIYFQGTGAADDSGLPNDRFFAVRPEGSVSTLKIQRTERGDSAVYLCASSLTGTGDDYGYTFGSGTRLTVV.

This rearrangement joins TRBV19 to TRBJ1-4; 12 bases agree with TRBD1. Germline assignment: CDR1 LNHDA and CDR2 SQIVND (reference sequence). The ends lost 5 bases at V and 2 bases at J; junction bases unmatched: 6. CDR3 length equals 17 residues. The CDR3 DNA is TGTGCCAGTAGTCCGGGACAGGGGGCGCGTACTAATGAAAAACTGTTTTTT. The encoded protein is CASSPGQGARTNEKLFF.

The V call is TRBV18, the J call TRBJ2-5; TRBD1 matches 11 bases. Germline-derived CDR1 and CDR2 are KGHSH and LQKENI. The CDR3 spans 17 residues. The trim removed 0 bases at V and 2 bases at J, leaving 5 bases unmatched. The CDR3 loop reads CASSPPRGQGVQETQYF. The CDR3 DNA sequence: TGTGCCAGCTCACCACCCAGGGGACAGGGGGTTCAAGAGACCCAGTACTTC.

The J gene is TRBJ2-3, the V gene TRBV10-3; D gene ambiguous. The CDR3 spans 14 residues. V was pared by 6 bases and J by 2 bases, with 12 bases between. Germline V CDR1 and CDR2: ENHRY, SYGVKD. For the CDR3, the DNA is TGTGCCATCAGGTCCACCTACTACACAGATACGCAGTATTTT. As protein: CAIRSTYYTDTQYF.

This chain links TRBV5-5 with TRBJ1-4, with 8 bases that match TRBD1. This CDR3 is 14 amino acids long. V lost 4 bases, J lost 8 bases, and 7 bases stayed unmatched. CDR1 SGHKS and CDR2 YYEKEE come from the germline V gene (reference sequence). CDR3 nucleotide sequence: TGTGCCAGCAGCACGATACAGGGGGAAGAAAAACTGTTTTTT. Translating it yields CASSTIQGEEKLFF.

The J gene is TRBJ2-3, the V gene TRBV5-1; 7 nucleotides line up with TRBD1. The V gene end was trimmed by 6 bases and the J gene end by 2 bases; junction bases not matched to a gene: 9. The CDR3 length is 15 residues. The germline V gene has CDR1 SGHRS and CDR2 YFSETQ. The DNA of the CDR3 is TGCGCCAGCAAATTACAGGGGCCCCACACAGATACGCAGTATTTT. It yields the protein CASKLQGPHTDTQYF.

The rearrangement joins TRBV7-9 to TRBJ1-2; 8 bases fit TRBD1. This CDR3 region has 12 residues. V shed 8 bases, J shed 2 bases, and the junction held 1 base outside the gene matches. Germline V CDR1 and CDR2: SEHNR, FQNEAQ (reference sequence). The CDR3 reads CASYRGNYGYTF. Written as DNA, the CDR3 is TGTGCCAGCTACAGGGGGAACTATGGCTACACCTTC.

The gene calls are TRBV7-9 and TRBJ1-1; the match to TRBD1 covers 7 bases. Unmatched junction bases numbered 6, after V lost 5 bases and J lost 0 bases. This CDR3 region has 15 residues. Germline V gene data show CDR1 as SEHNR and CDR2 as FQNEAQ (reference sequence). CDR3 loop: CASSVPGQMNTEAFF. In nucleotides, the CDR3 is TGTGCCAGCAGCGTTCCGGGACAGATGAACACTGAAGCTTTCTTT.

The V gene is TRBV6-1, the J gene TRBJ1-6; D call uncertain. The CDR3 contains 14 residues. In germline, CDR1 is MNHNS, CDR2 SASEGT. V was pared by 3 bases and J by 0 bases, with 3 bases between. CDR3 DNA sequence: TGTGCCAGCAGTGAGAGCTCCTATAATTCACCCCTCCACTTT. Translated, it gives CASSESSYNSPLHF.

J is TRBJ2-3 and V is TRBV19; 7 bases fit TRBD1. J was trimmed by 2 bases and V by 3 bases; bases with no gene match: 5. This CDR3 region has 15 residues. CDR1 LNHDA and CDR2 SQIVND come from the germline V gene (reference sequence). CDR3 DNA: TGTGCCAGTAGTATTGACAGGGCCTTCACAGATACGCAGTATTTT. Amino acids: CASSIDRAFTDTQYF.

The V gene is TRBV19, the J gene TRBJ2-1, with 9 bases aligning to TRBD1. This CDR3 comprises 13 residues. V was pared by 8 bases and J by 8 bases, with 7 bases of the junction left unmatched. Germline CDR1 reads LNHDA; CDR2 reads SQIVND (reference sequence). CDR3: CASADRGYDEQFF. The CDR3 region has the DNA TGTGCCAGTGCGGACAGGGGTTACGATGAGCAGTTCTTC.

The V call is TRBV7-3, the J call TRBJ1-1; D possibly corresponds to TRBD1 (6 bases). The V gene's germline CDR1 is SGHTA and CDR2 FQGTGA. The V gene lost 5 bases and the J gene lost 1 base, with 8 bases spanning the gap. CDR3 length: 13 residues. CDR3 loop: CASSKTGNTEAFF. The CDR3 nucleotides read TGTGCCAGCAGCAAGACAGGGAACACTGAAGCTTTCTTT.

V and J are TRBV4-3 and TRBJ2-3, with D unclear. The germline V gene has CDR1 LGHNA and CDR2 YSLEER. The germline V and J ends were trimmed by 0 bases and 2 bases, with 9 bases remaining between them. This CDR3 has 15 amino acids. CDR3 region: CASSQDGLTTDTQYF. In nucleotides, the CDR3 is TGCGCCAGCAGCCAAGATGGCCTCACCACAGATACGCAGTATTTT.

This chain uses TRBV12-3 or TRBV12-4 with TRBJ2-1; tentatively, D is TRBD2 (5 bases). This CDR3 comprises 13 residues. Trimming took 6 bases from V and 9 from J, leaving 15 bases between them. CDR3 in DNA: TGTGCCAGCAGCCAAAACCTGGGGAGTGAGCAGTTCTTC. Its translation is CASSQNLGSEQFF.

J is TRBJ2-5 and V is TRBV7-9, with 11 bases lining up with TRBD1. The V gene end was trimmed by 5 bases and the J gene end by 6 bases; junction bases not matched to a gene: 11. This CDR3 contains 16 residues. Per the germline V gene, CDR1 is SEHNR and CDR2 is FQNEAQ (reference sequence). The CDR3 region is CASSPQTGTGGKTQYF. CDR3 bases: TGTGCCAGCAGCCCTCAGACCGGGACAGGGGGAAAGACCCAGTACTTC. Complete variable domain (other parts from reference TRBV7-9 and TRBJ2-5): DTGVSQNPRHKITKRGQNVTFRCDPISEHNRLYWYRQTLGQGPEFLTYFQNEAQLEKSRLLSDRFSAERPKGSFSTLEIQRTEQGDSAMYLCASSPQTGTGGKTQYFGPGTRLLVL.

The rearrangement joins TRBV15 to TRBJ1-2; tentatively, D is TRBD1 (5 bases). The CDR3 totals 18 residues. Trimming took off 0 bases at V and 8 bases at J, with 25 bases between the two ends. From germline, CDR1 is LNHNV and CDR2 YYDKDF (reference sequence). The CDR3 nucleotides are TGTGCCACCAGCAGAGATGTGTCGGTCGTCAGGGCTAAAAGAGGCTACACCTTC. This sequence encodes CATSRDVSVVRAKRGYTF.